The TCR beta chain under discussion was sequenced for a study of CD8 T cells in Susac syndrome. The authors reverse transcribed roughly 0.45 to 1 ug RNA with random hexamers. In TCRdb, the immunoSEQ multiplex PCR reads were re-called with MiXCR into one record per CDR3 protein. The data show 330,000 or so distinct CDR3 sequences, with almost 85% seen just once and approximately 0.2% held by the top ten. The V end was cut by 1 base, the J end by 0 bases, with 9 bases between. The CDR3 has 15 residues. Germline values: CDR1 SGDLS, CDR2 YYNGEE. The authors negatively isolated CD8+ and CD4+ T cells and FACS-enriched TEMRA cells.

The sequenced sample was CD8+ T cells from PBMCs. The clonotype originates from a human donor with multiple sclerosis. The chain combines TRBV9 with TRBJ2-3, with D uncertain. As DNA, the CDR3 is TGTGCCAGCAGCGTATTCGATTTTAGCACAGATACGCAGTATTTT. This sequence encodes CASSVFDFSTDTQYF.